This passage covers 32 T cell receptor beta chains from one sample sequenced in a study of spatial heterogeneity in lung cancer. The time point is: sample taken at primary tumor resection. Study-wide findings and caveats: Counts of expanded alpha and beta TCRs within tumors tracked the tumor nonsynonymous mutation count.

Their specific antigens are unknown. TCRdb analysed the 5' RACE reads with MiXCR anew, one entry per CDR3 protein. This sample carries under 4,500 distinct CDR3 sequences, approximately 7% of them seen once, and the ten largest clones take roughly a quarter. This sample comprised lung tumor tissue, obtained at surgery. These receptors were taken from a male donor with early-stage non-small cell lung cancer.

This clonotype is large within its sample. J is TRBJ2-2 and V is TRBV14; no definite D call. Germline V gene data show CDR1 as SGHDN and CDR2 as FVKESK. The V end lost 0 bases, the J end lost 7 bases, and 9 bases lay between the germline ends. The CDR3 loop spans 14 amino acids. This CDR3 is CASSQDTSGGELFF. The CDR3 DNA follows: TGTGCCAGCAGCCAAGATACTTCCGGCGGGGAGCTGTTTTTT.

By share, this clonotype counts as medium-sized. The J gene is TRBJ1-1, the V gene TRBV7-3; tentatively, D is TRBD1 (5 bases). The length of the CDR3 is 13 residues. Germline V gives CDR1 SGHTA, CDR2 FQGTGA. V was trimmed by 3 bases and J by 5 bases, leaving 10 bases between them. In DNA, the CDR3 is TGTGCCAGCAGCTTTGCGGGGGAGACTGAAGCTTTCTTT. As protein: CASSFAGETEAFF. Using reference TRBV7-3 and TRBJ1-1 for the parts outside the CDR3, the full variable domain is GAGVSQTPSNKVTEKGKYVELRCDPISGHTALYWYRQSLGQGPEFLIYFQGTGAADDSGLPNDRFFAVRPEGSVSTLKIQRTERGDSAVYLCASSFAGETEAFFGQGTRLTVV.

This clonotype was seen ten or more times. Here the CDR3 reads CASSYAGGYGRDTDTQYF. CDR3 DNA sequence: TGTGCCAGCAGTTACGCAGGAGGTTATGGCAGGGACACAGATACGCAGTATTTT. This chain joins TRBV6-2 or TRBV6-3 and TRBJ2-3, with D perhaps given as TRBD1 or TRBD2 (5 bases each). Trimming stripped 2 bases from V and 2 bases from J, with 20 bases between. Germline V gives CDR1 MNHEY, CDR2 SVGEGT. This CDR3 contains 18 residues.

This clonotype was picked up one time. This rearrangement joins TRBV7-2 to TRBJ1-1; 7 bases are a match to TRBD1. CDR1 SGHTA and CDR2 FQGNSA come from the germline V gene. The CDR3 has 12 residues. Trimming removed 5 bases from V and 11 bases from J; junction bases left unmatched: 8. The DNA for the CDR3 is TGTGCCAGCAGCACCTACAGGGGAGAGGCTTTCTTT. The encoded protein is CASSTYRGEAFF. The full variable domain, rest sourced from reference TRBV7-2 and TRBJ1-1, is GAGVSQSPSNKVTEKGKDVELRCDPISGHTALYWYRQSLGQGLEFLIYFQGNSAPDKSGLPSDRFSAERTGGSVSTLTIQRTQQEDSAVYLCASSTYRGEAFFGQGTRLTVV.

This clonotype was picked up many times. V is TRBV12-3 or TRBV12-4 and J is TRBJ2-1, with D unclear. V was shortened by 3 bases and J by 0 bases, with 12 bases between the two germline ends. This CDR3 region has 16 residues. The CDR3 DNA sequence: TGTGCCAGCAGTTTCCCTACTTGGAGCTCCTACAATGAGCAGTTCTTC. This translates into CASSFPTWSSYNEQFF.

A few counts support this clonotype. The CDR3 DNA reads as TGTGCCAGCAGCCAAGATACGACAGGGACGTCCTACGAGCAGTACTTC. Translated: CASSQDTTGTSYEQYF. The chain carries TRBV4-2 and TRBJ2-7; the match to TRBD1 covers 7 bases. Per germline, CDR1 LGHNA and CDR2 YNFKEQ. This CDR3 spans 16 amino acids. After removal of 0 bases from V and 1 base from J, the junction contained 6 bases not matched to a gene.

This clonotype was counted at least ten times. V and J are TRBV18 and TRBJ1-1; D gene uncertain. The length of the CDR3 is 12 residues. In germline, CDR1 is KGHSH, CDR2 LQKENI. V lost 5 bases to trimming and J lost 11 bases, with 15 bases between them. Written as DNA, the CDR3 is TGTGCCAGCTCATCGACCGCGGCCGAGGCTTTCTTT. This encodes CASSSTAAEAFF.

The chain links TRBV6-2 or TRBV6-3 to TRBJ2-5; 8 bases fit TRBD1. V lost 5 bases and J lost 5; bases outside the gene matches: 7. Germline CDR1 MNHEY, CDR2 SVGEGT. The CDR3 runs 14 residues. CDR3 nucleotide sequence: TGTGCCAGCAGTCAACAGGGGGGAGCGGAGACCCAGTACTTC. It is translated as CASSQQGGAETQYF.

There are many counts of this clonotype. V and J are TRBV29-1 and TRBJ1-1; D is perhaps TRBD1 (5 bases). CDR3 length: 12 amino acids. Germline CDR1 is SQVTM and CDR2 is ANQGSEA. The V and J ends lost 4 bases and 8 bases respectively, with 14 bases between them. The CDR3 loop is CSVVRYDREAFF. In DNA form, the CDR3 reads TGCAGCGTTGTAAGGTACGACAGAGAAGCTTTCTTT. Full variable domain (outside the CDR3, taken from reference TRBV29-1 and TRBJ1-1): SAVISQKPSRDICQRGTSLTIQCQVDSQVTMMFWYRQQPGQSLTLIATANQGSEATYESGFVIDKFPISRPNLTFSTLTVSNMSPEDSSIYLCSVVRYDREAFFGQGTRLTVV.

This clonotype was detected a few times. This rearrangement joins TRBV20-1 to TRBJ2-2, with D unclear. Trimming took off 4 bases at V and 1 base at J, with 13 bases between the two ends. The CDR3 is 15 amino acids. Germline assignment: CDR1 DFQATT and CDR2 SNEGSKA (reference sequence). The chain's CDR3 is CSATGPPENTGELFF. The CDR3, as DNA: TGCAGTGCTACAGGACCGCCTGAGAACACCGGGGAGCTGTTTTTT.

By frequency in the sample, this clonotype is medium-sized. The chain couples TRBV20-1 to TRBJ2-1, with a weak D call TRBD2 (5 bases). From germline, CDR1 is DFQATT and CDR2 SNEGSKA (reference sequence). The ends were cut back, 4 bases at V and 5 bases at J, with 12 bases in the middle. The CDR3 runs to 13 residues. DNA of the CDR3: TGCAGTGCTAAGGTAGCGAACCACAATGAGCAGTTCTTC. Its translation is CSAKVANHNEQFF.

Notes on this clonotype: The DNA is omitted, as the CDR3 cannot be located on it reliably, and the CDR3 follows TCRdb's listing. The V call is TRBV29-1, the J call TRBJ2-2; the D segment call TRBD1 is taken from the table without a DNA check. From germline, CDR1 is SQVTM and CDR2 ANQGSEA. The CDR3 sequence runs 14 residues, both termini included. The CDR3 reads CSAPFGGFPGSCFF.

V gene TRBV9 combines with J gene TRBJ2-3, with a tentative D call TRBD2 (6 bases). CDR3 length: 15 residues. From germline, CDR1 is SGDLS and CDR2 YYNGEE. Trimming removed 0 bases from V and 6 bases from J, with 14 bases in between. The CDR3 DNA follows: TGTGCCAGCAGCGTAGGTGGAGGGGCAGCGGATACGCAGTATTTT. Protein product: CASSVGGGAADTQYF.

This chain joins TRBV7-9 and TRBJ1-1; D is ambiguous. Germline V gene lookup returns CDR1 SEHNR and CDR2 FQNEAQ (reference sequence). Trimming cost V 3 bases and J 6 bases, with 5 bases left between them. The CDR3 contains 11 residues. The CDR3, as DNA: TGTGCCAGCAGCTTGGCCCCTGAAGCTTTCTTT. It encodes CASSLAPEAFF. The complete variable domain, with remaining parts taken from reference TRBV7-9 and TRBJ1-1, reads DTGVSQNPRHKITKRGQNVTFRCDPISEHNRLYWYRQTLGQGPEFLTYFQNEAQLEKSRLLSDRFSAERPKGSFSTLEIQRTEQGDSAMYLCASSLAPEAFFGQGTRLTVV.

This clonotype was recorded a few times. This chain connects TRBV7-8 to TRBJ2-5; D uncertain. Between the trimmed V and J ends, which lost 4 bases and 6 bases, there was a span of 9 bases. Per the germline V gene, CDR1 is SGHVS and CDR2 is FQNEAQ. CDR3 length: 12 residues. The CDR3 DNA reads TGTGCCAGCAGCTGGCTGATTCAGACCCAGTACTTC. It is translated as CASSWLIQTQYF. The entire variable domain, with the rest obtained from reference TRBV7-8 and TRBJ2-5, is as follows: GAGVSQSPRYKVAKRGQDVALRCDPISGHVSLFWYQQALGQGPEFLTYFQNEAQLDKSGLPSDRFFAERPEGSVSTLKIQRTQQEDSAVYLCASSWLIQTQYFGPGTRLLVL.

This clonotype was counted ten times or more. The gene calls are TRBV5-6 and TRBJ2-3; a possible D gene is TRBD2 (6 bases). CDR3 length equals 13 residues. The V gene's germline CDR1 is SGHDT and CDR2 YYEEEE. V was clipped by 0 bases and J by 6 bases, with 8 bases between them. DNA for the CDR3: TGTGCCAGCAGCTTGGCGGGGGAGGATACGCAGTATTTT. It codes for CASSLAGEDTQYF.

In this sample, this clonotype turned up many times. The V call is TRBV5-1, the J call TRBJ2-5, with TRBD2 as a possible D gene (5 bases). This CDR3 spans 13 amino acids. The V gene lost 0 bases and the J gene lost 5 bases, with 8 bases spanning the gap. The germline V gene has CDR1 SGHRS and CDR2 YFSETQ. This CDR3 reads CASSLVAWETQYF. The CDR3 coding sequence is TGCGCCAGCAGCTTGGTAGCGTGGGAGACCCAGTACTTC.

This clonotype was seen more than once but under ten times. This sequence joins TRBV19 and TRBJ2-6; 8 bases are shared with TRBD1. With V trimmed by 7 bases and J by 7 bases, 24 bases remained unmatched. The germline CDR1 and CDR2 sequences are LNHDA and SQIVND (reference sequence). This CDR3 has 20 residues. The CDR3 region is CASTPSPTGGLGPLANVLTF. The DNA of the CDR3 is TGTGCCAGTACTCCAAGCCCCACAGGGGGTCTCGGGCCACTTGCCAACGTCCTGACTTTC.

This clonotype is labeled medium-sized. The chain employs TRBV6-4 and TRBJ2-4; 7 bases map to TRBD2. This CDR3 has 13 amino acids. The V segment lost 5 bases and the J segment 14 bases; nucleotides outside the gene matches: 12. Germline V gene sequence: CDR1 MRHNA, CDR2 SNTAGT. Here the CDR3 reads CASSSDLRGVKYF. The DNA for the CDR3 is TGTGCCAGCAGTTCTGATTTACGGGGGGTAAAGTACTTC.

This clonotype ranks as medium-sized (0.01 to 0.1%). The chain joins TRBV6-2 or TRBV6-3 to TRBJ1-5; D gene ambiguous. The V end lost 2 bases, the J end lost 2 bases, and 10 bases lay between the germline ends. From germline, CDR1 is MNHEY and CDR2 SVGEGT. The CDR3 has 15 amino acids. Written as DNA, the CDR3 is TGTGCCAGCAGTTACGGAGGGAGCCGCAATCAGCCCCAGCATTTT. The encoded protein is CASSYGGSRNQPQHF.

This clonotype was recorded at least ten times. This chain links TRBV7-2 with TRBJ1-5; possible D gene TRBD1, 5 bases. The CDR3 loop spans 14 amino acids. The V gene's germline CDR1 is SGHTA and CDR2 FQGNSA. The V gene lost 6 bases and the J gene lost 3 bases, with 12 bases spanning the gap. The CDR3 spells CASRGGDINQPQHF. CDR3 DNA: TGTGCCAGCAGGGGGGGGGATATCAATCAGCCCCAGCATTTT. Full variable domain (remainder filled in from reference TRBV7-2 and TRBJ1-5): GAGVSQSPSNKVTEKGKDVELRCDPISGHTALYWYRQSLGQGLEFLIYFQGNSAPDKSGLPSDRFSAERTGGSVSTLTIQRTQQEDSAVYLCASRGGDINQPQHFGDGTRLSIL.

By share, this clonotype ranks as medium-sized (0.01 to 0.1%). The chain combines TRBV18 with TRBJ2-1, with D unresolved. Germline V gives CDR1 KGHSH, CDR2 LQKENI. Trimming took off 6 bases at V and 7 bases at J, with 10 bases between the two ends. This CDR3 is 12 amino acids long. As DNA, the CDR3 is TGTGCCAGCTCCGAACAGACGAATGAGCAGTTCTTC. Protein product: CASSEQTNEQFF.

This clonotype was observed many times. V and J are TRBV20-1 and TRBJ2-7, with TRBD2 identical over 9 bases. V dropped 3 bases and J dropped 9; count of bases not matched to a gene: 9. This CDR3 has 13 amino acids. Germline V gene lookup returns CDR1 DFQATT and CDR2 SNEGSKA (reference sequence). CDR3 in amino acids: CSASPAGGPVQYF. DNA for the CDR3: TGCAGTGCTAGTCCGGCGGGAGGGCCAGTGCAGTACTTC.

J is TRBJ2-1 and V is TRBV5-6; 7 nucleotides align to TRBD2. Germline-derived CDR1 and CDR2 are SGHDT and YYEEEE. The ends lost 0 bases at V and 2 bases at J; junction bases unmatched: 2. The length of the CDR3 is 15 residues. CDR3 sequence: CASSLVSGAYNEQFF. CDR3 nucleotide sequence: TGTGCCAGCAGCTTGGTCAGCGGGGCCTACAATGAGCAGTTCTTC.

This clonotype is medium-sized. The gene calls are TRBV30 and TRBJ2-2, with TRBD2 identical over 9 bases. Per the germline V gene, CDR1 is GTSNPN and CDR2 is SVGIG (reference sequence). There are 15 residues in the CDR3. Germline trimming cut 1 base from V and 7 bases from J; bases unmatched to any gene: 7. The CDR3 spells CAWSERLAAGGELFF. CDR3 DNA: TGTGCCTGGAGTGAGAGACTAGCGGCAGGCGGGGAGCTGTTTTTT.

This clonotype was observed many times. Written as DNA, the CDR3 is TGTGCCAGCAGCCAAACCGACAGGGGGACCTATGGCTACACCTTC. This translates into CASSQTDRGTYGYTF. The V gene is TRBV4-2, the J gene TRBJ1-2; 9 bases fit TRBD1. The CDR3 has 15 residues. V lost 2 bases, J lost 4 bases, and 5 bases stayed unmatched. Germline loops: CDR1 LGHNA, CDR2 YNFKEQ.

Relative to its sample, this clonotype is medium-sized. V is TRBV7-8 and J is TRBJ2-1; D gene uncertain. Germline lookup yields CDR1 SGHVS and CDR2 FQNEAQ. V was shortened by 2 bases and J by 9 bases, with 5 bases between the two germline ends. The CDR3 has 11 amino acids. CDR3 in amino acids: CASSLRSEQFF. DNA for the CDR3: TGTGCCAGCAGCTTAAGAAGTGAGCAGTTCTTC.

This clonotype was detected ten times or more. The rearrangement joins TRBV6-5 to TRBJ1-1, with D hard to call. The CDR3 has 15 residues. V dropped 6 bases and J dropped 5 bases, with 19 bases sitting between them. CDR1 is MNHEY and CDR2 is SVGAGI in the germline V gene. CDR3 sequence (DNA): TGTGCCAGCAGGAGGTCCTGGGCCTCGGGGACTGAAGCTTTCTTT. This codes for CASRRSWASGTEAFF.

This clonotype ranks as medium-sized. The chain employs TRBV19 and TRBJ1-4; 7 nucleotides match TRBD1. The CDR3 covers 18 residues. V dropped 7 bases and J dropped 0; count of bases not matched to a gene: 14. Germline assignment: CDR1 LNHDA and CDR2 SQIVND (reference sequence). CDR3 DNA: TGTGCCAGTACCGACAGGGCAGCTGTGTCCGCAACTAATGAAAAACTGTTTTTT. It is translated as CASTDRAAVSATNEKLFF.

The chain carries TRBV24-1 and TRBJ2-1; 10 bases align to TRBD2. This CDR3 is built from 16 residues. Unmatched junction bases numbered 12, after V lost 0 bases and J lost 14 bases. Germline assignment: CDR1 KGHDR and CDR2 SFDVKD. The CDR3: CATSDLQSGTSDWEFF. The CDR3 DNA is TGTGCCACCAGTGATTTGCAATCCGGGACTAGCGATTGGGAGTTCTTC.

Relative to its sample, this clonotype is medium-sized. This chain links TRBV5-8 with TRBJ1-1, with D possibly matching TRBD1 (5 bases). Germline V gene sequence: CDR1 SGHTS, CDR2 YDEGEE. The CDR3 is made up of 15 amino acids. The V end lost 2 bases, the J end lost 5 bases, and 16 bases lay between the germline ends. The CDR3 protein is CASSFHLGLGTEAFF. In nucleotides, the CDR3 is TGTGCCAGCAGCTTTCATCTGGGGCTTGGGACTGAAGCTTTCTTT. Together with reference TRBV5-8 and TRBJ1-1, the CDR3 gives the full variable domain: EAGVTQSPTHLIKTRGQQATLRCSPISGHTSVYWYQQALGLGLQFLLWYDEGEERNRGNFPPRFSGRQFPNYSSELNVNALELEDSALYLCASSFHLGLGTEAFFGQGTRLTVV.

This clonotype counts as medium-sized (0.01 to 0.1%). The CDR3 nucleotides are TGTGCCAGCAGCTTTCTGTTTTCAGGGACGCAGTATTTT. It specifies CASSFLFSGTQYF. This sequence joins TRBV7-6 and TRBJ2-3; possible D gene TRBD1, 5 bases. Germline CDR1 SGHVS, CDR2 FNYEAQ. This CDR3 has 13 amino acids. Trimming left V 3 bases short and J 9 bases short, with 13 bases between. Filled out from reference TRBV7-6 and TRBJ2-3, the complete variable domain reads GAGVSQSPRYKVTKRGQDVALRCDPISGHVSLYWYRQALGQGPEFLTYFNYEAQQDKSGLPNDRFSAERPEGSISTLTIQRTEQRDSAMYRCASSFLFSGTQYFGPGTRLTVL.